The T cell receptor (beta chain) under discussion was sequenced for a study of CD8+ T cells in alopecia areata. RNA, once extracted, was reverse transcribed into cDNA for use as the sequencing template. The assay was immunoSEQ multiplex PCR, and TCRdb's table has in-frame clones only and misses some. The data contain about 200,000 clones, 56% of them singletons. This clone was seen a few times. Its antigen is still unknown. Between the trimmed V and J ends, which lost 2 bases and 3 bases, there was a span of 14 bases. This CDR3 comprises 15 residues. CDR1 and CDR2 from the germline V gene are MDHEN and SYDVKM. General observations from the study: Scalp sample sequencing also detects resident alphabeta T cells of normal skin.

V is TRBV28 and J is TRBJ2-7; D may be TRBD2 (6 bases). Sequenced input: CD8+ T cells sorted from blood. This TCR derives from a human donor in good health. The CDR3 sequence is CASSLRRVGGYEQYF. CDR3 nucleotides: TGTGCCAGCAGTTTACGCAGGGTGGGAGGCTACGAGCAGTACTTC.